A single sample gave rise to the 5 T cell receptor beta chains below, sequenced in a study of cytotoxic CD8 clonotypes in ibrutinib-treated CLL. Assay used: immunoSEQ multiplex PCR; TCRdb lists only in-frame clones, some missing. The sample comprises 110,000 to 150,000 clones, around three quarters of which are singletons, and around 13% rests with the top ten. This material consisted of PBMCs, taken after 12 months of ibrutinib treatment. Source of these receptors: a human donor with chronic lymphocytic leukemia.

This clone appeared a few times. The chain couples TRBV7-9 to TRBJ1-5; unclear D gene. This CDR3 is 12 amino acids long. Per the germline V gene, CDR1 is SEHNR and CDR2 is FQNEAQ (reference sequence). V gave up 3 bases and J gave up 9 bases, with 9 bases separating them. The CDR3 nucleotides read TGTGCCAGCAGCTTTCTTATGGGGCCCCAGCATTTT. It is translated as CASSFLMGPQHF.

This clone was observed a few times. This chain uses TRBV5-5 with TRBJ2-3; TRBD1 matches at 11 bases. Looked up from germline, CDR1 is SGHKS and CDR2 is YYEKEE (reference sequence). Trimming removed 3 bases from V and 4 bases from J; junction bases left unmatched: 4. The CDR3 loop spans 15 amino acids. Here the CDR3 reads CASSSPGQGADTQYF. CDR3 DNA sequence: TGTGCCAGCAGCTCACCGGGACAGGGGGCAGATACGCAGTATTTT.

The chain employs TRBV11-3 and TRBJ2-4; 10 bases fit TRBD2. V was clipped by 5 bases and J by 7 bases; unmatched bases: 14. Germline V gene lookup returns CDR1 SGHNT and CDR2 YENEEA. This CDR3 region has 17 residues. CDR3 region: CASSRIGLAGALNIQYF. CDR3 DNA sequence: TGTGCCAGCAGCCGGATCGGGCTAGCGGGAGCATTGAACATTCAGTACTTC.

The chain links TRBV5-1 to TRBJ2-1; D could derive from TRBD1 or TRBD2 (5 bases each). The CDR3 has 17 amino acids. Germline V CDR1 and CDR2: SGHRS, YFSETQ. Trimming stripped 0 bases from V and 8 bases from J, with 21 bases between. The CDR3 region is CASSLAMGVRAADEQFF. The CDR3 DNA reads as TGCGCCAGCAGCTTGGCCATGGGGGTTAGGGCTGCAGATGAGCAGTTCTTC.

The V and J genes are TRBV19 and TRBJ2-1; 8 bases match TRBD2. V lost 5 bases to trimming and J lost 4 bases; unmatched junction nucleotides: 13. Germline assignment: CDR1 LNHDA and CDR2 SQIVND (reference sequence). This CDR3 spans 17 amino acids. The chain's CDR3 is CASSPALAGIGYNEQFF. DNA of the CDR3: TGTGCCAGTAGTCCTGCCTTAGCGGGAATAGGGTACAATGAGCAGTTCTTC. Complete variable domain (other parts from reference TRBV19 and TRBJ2-1): DGGITQSPKYLFRKEGQNVTLSCEQNLNHDAMYWYRQDPGQGLRLIYYSQIVNDFQKGDIAEGYSVSREKKESFPLTVTSAQKNPTAFYLCASSPALAGIGYNEQFFGPGTRLTVL.